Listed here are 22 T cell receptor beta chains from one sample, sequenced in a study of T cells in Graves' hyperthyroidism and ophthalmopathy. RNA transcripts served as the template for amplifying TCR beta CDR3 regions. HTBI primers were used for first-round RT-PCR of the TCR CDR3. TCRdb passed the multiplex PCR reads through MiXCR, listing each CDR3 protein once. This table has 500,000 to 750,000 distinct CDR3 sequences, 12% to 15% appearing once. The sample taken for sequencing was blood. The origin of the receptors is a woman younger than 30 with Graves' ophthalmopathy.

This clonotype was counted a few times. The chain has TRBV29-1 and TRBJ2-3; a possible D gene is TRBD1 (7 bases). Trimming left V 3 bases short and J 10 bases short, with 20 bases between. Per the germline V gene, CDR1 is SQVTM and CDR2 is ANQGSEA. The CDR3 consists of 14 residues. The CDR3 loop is CSVDGGGAERAQYF. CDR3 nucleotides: TGCAGCGTTGATGGAGGGGGCGCGGAAAGAGCGCAGTATTTT.

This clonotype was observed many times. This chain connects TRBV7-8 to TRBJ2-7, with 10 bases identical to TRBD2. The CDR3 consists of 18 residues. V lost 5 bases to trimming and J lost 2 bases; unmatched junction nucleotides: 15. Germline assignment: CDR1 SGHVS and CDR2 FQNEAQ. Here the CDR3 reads CASSPALAGVSLTYEQYF. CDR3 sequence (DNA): TGTGCCAGCAGCCCAGCCCTAGCGGGAGTCTCCCTTACCTACGAGCAGTACTTC.

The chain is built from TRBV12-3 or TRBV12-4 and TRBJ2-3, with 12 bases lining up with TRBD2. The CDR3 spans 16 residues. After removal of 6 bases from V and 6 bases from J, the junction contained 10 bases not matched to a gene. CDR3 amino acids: CASSPLAGGPRDTQYF. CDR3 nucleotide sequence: TGTGCCAGCAGCCCTCTAGCGGGAGGGCCGAGGGATACGCAGTATTTT.

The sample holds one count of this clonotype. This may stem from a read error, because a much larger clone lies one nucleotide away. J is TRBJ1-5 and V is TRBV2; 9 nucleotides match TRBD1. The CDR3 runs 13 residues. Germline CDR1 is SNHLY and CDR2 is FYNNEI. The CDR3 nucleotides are TGTTCCAGCAGCGGGACAGGGACGCAGCCCCAGCATTTT. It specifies CSSSGTGTQPQHF.

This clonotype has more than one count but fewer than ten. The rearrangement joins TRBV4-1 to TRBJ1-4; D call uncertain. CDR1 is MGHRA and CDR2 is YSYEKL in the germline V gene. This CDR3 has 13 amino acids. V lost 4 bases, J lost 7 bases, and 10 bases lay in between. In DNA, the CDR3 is TGCGCCAGCAGCCTCCTAAAGGGTGAAAAACTGTTTTTT. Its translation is CASSLLKGEKLFF.

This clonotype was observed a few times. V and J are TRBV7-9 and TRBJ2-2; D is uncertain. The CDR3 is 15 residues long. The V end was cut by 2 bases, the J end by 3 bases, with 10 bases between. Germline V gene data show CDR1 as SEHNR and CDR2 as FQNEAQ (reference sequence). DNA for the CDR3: TGTGCCAGCAGCTTAAGATCTTGGGACACCGGGGAGCTGTTTTTT. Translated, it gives CASSLRSWDTGELFF.

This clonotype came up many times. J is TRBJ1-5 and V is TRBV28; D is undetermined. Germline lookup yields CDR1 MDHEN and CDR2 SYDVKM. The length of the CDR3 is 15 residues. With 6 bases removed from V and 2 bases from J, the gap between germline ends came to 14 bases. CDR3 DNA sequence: TGTGCCAGCAGCGTTACGGCTCTGGGCAATCAGCCCCAGCATTTT. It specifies CASSVTALGNQPQHF.

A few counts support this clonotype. The DNA for the CDR3 is TGTGCCAGTAGTATAGCGGTCCAGGGGGCCGACTATGGCTACACCTTC. It encodes CASSIAVQGADYGYTF. The V gene is TRBV19, the J gene TRBJ1-2, with TRBD1 matching 8 bases. Germline lookup yields CDR1 LNHDA and CDR2 SQIVND (reference sequence). This CDR3 comprises 16 residues. V trimming: 1 base; J trimming: 3 bases; junction bases outside the gene matches: 7.

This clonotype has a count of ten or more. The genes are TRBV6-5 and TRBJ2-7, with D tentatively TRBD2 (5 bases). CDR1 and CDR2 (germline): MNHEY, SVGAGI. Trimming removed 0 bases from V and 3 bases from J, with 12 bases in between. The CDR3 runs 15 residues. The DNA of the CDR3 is TGTGCCAGCAGTTACTCGAGTCGGGGAGTCTACGAGCAGTACTTC. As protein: CASSYSSRGVYEQYF.

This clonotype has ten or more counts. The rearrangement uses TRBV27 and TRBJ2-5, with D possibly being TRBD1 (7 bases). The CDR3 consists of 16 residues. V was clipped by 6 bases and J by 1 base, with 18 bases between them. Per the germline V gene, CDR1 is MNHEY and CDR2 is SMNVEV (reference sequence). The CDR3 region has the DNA TGTGCCAGCAGCATGGAGGGGGCTAGGGGCCAAGAGACCCAGTACTTC. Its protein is CASSMEGARGQETQYF.

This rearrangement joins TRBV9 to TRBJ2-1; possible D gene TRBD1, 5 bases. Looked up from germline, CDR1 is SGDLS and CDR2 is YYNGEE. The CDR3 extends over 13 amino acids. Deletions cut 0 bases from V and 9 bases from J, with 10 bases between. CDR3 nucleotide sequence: TGTGCCAGCAGCGTAGTCAGGGTGGGTGAGCAGTTCTTC. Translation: CASSVVRVGEQFF. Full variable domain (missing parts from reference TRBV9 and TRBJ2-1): DSGVTQTPKHLITATGQRVTLRCSPRSGDLSVYWYQQSLDQGLQFLIQYYNGEERAKGNILERFSAQQFPDLHSELNLSSLELGDSALYFCASSVVRVGEQFFGPGTRLTVL.

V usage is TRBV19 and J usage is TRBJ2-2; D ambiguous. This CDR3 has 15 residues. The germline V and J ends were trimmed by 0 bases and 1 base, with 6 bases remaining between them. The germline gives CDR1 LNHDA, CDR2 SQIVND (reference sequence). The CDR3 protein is CASSIDTENTGELFF. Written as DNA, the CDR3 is TGTGCCAGTAGTATAGATACGGAGAACACCGGGGAGCTGTTTTTT.

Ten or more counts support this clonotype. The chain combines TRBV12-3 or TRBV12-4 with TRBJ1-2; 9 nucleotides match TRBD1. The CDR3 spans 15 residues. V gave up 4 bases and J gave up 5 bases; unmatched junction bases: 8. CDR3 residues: CASSSRTGAGYGYTF. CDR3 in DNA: TGTGCCAGCAGTTCCCGGACAGGGGCTGGATATGGCTACACCTTC.

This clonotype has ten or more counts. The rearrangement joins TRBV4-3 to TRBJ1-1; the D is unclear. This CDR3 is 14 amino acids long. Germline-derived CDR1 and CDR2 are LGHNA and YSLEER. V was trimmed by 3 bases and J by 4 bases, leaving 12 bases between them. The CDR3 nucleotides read TGCGCCAGCAGCCAGGACCACTCCGGCACTGAAGCTTTCTTT. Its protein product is CASSQDHSGTEAFF.

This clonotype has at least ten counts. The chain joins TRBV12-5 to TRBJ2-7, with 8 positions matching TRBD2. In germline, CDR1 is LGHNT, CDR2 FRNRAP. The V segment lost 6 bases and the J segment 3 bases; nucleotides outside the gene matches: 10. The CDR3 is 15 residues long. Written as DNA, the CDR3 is TGTGCTAGTGGATCCGGGAGCGGGAGAGTCTACGAGCAGTACTTC. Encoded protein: CASGSGSGRVYEQYF.

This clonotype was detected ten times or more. CDR3 sequence (DNA): TGTGCCTGGAGTCTTGGAGGAGATCAGCCCCAGCATTTT. This codes for CAWSLGGDQPQHF. The chain is built from TRBV30 and TRBJ1-5; no clear D gene. CDR1 and CDR2 from the germline V gene are GTSNPN and SVGIG (reference sequence). The CDR3 is 13 amino acids. V was shortened by 2 bases and J by 5 bases, with 10 bases between the two germline ends.

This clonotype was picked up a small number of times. The CDR3 DNA reads as TGTGCCAGCAGCTTACACGGAAATTCACCCCTCCACTTT. It translates to CASSLHGNSPLHF. V and J are TRBV7-2 and TRBJ1-6; D gene ambiguous. The CDR3 is made up of 13 amino acids. V was pared by 2 bases and J by 7 bases, with 6 bases between. From germline, CDR1 is SGHTA and CDR2 FQGNSA.

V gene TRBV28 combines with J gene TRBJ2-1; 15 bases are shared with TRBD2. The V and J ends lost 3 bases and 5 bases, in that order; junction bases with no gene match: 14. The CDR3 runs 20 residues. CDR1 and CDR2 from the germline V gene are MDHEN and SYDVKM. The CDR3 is CASSLGLRTSGRADDNEQFF. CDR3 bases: TGTGCCAGCAGTTTGGGGCTAAGGACTAGCGGGAGGGCCGACGACAATGAGCAGTTCTTC.

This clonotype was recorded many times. Here the CDR3 reads CAISTTGETYEQYF. The CDR3, as DNA: TGTGCCATCAGTACAACAGGGGAGACCTACGAGCAGTACTTC. The V gene is TRBV10-3, the J gene TRBJ2-7; 7 bases are shared with TRBD1. This CDR3 spans 14 amino acids. CDR1 and CDR2 from the germline V gene are ENHRY and SYGVKD. V shed 5 bases, J shed 2 bases, and the junction held 6 bases outside the gene matches.

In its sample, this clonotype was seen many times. For the CDR3, the DNA is TGTGCCAGCAGATTGACAGGGTCCGGACAGCCCCAGCATTTT. Amino acid sequence: CASRLTGSGQPQHF. V gene TRBV6-1 combines with J gene TRBJ1-5; 7 bases are a match to TRBD1. Per the germline V gene, CDR1 is MNHNS and CDR2 is SASEGT. The CDR3 extends over 14 amino acids. V lost 6 bases, J lost 7 bases, and 9 bases stayed unmatched.

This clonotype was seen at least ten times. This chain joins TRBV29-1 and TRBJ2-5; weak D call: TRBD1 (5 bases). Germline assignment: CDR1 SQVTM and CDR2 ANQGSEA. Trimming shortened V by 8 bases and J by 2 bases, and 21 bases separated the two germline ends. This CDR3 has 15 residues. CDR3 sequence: CSFSTRERAQETQYF. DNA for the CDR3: TGCAGCTTTTCGACCAGGGAAAGGGCTCAAGAGACCCAGTACTTC. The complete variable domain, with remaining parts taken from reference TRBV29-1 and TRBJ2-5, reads SAVISQKPSRDICQRGTSLTIQCQVDSQVTMMFWYRQQPGQSLTLIATANQGSEATYESGFVIDKFPISRPNLTFSTLTVSNMSPEDSSIYLCSFSTRERAQETQYFGPGTRLLVL.

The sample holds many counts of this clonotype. The CDR3: CASSPVGQGPNTEAFF. The CDR3 DNA follows: TGTGCCAGCAGCCCAGTGGGACAGGGGCCGAACACTGAAGCTTTCTTT. The chain carries TRBV11-2 and TRBJ1-1; 10 nucleotides agree with TRBD1. After removal of 5 bases from V and 1 base from J, the junction contained 7 bases not matched to a gene. This CDR3 contains 16 residues. The germline V gene encodes CDR1 SGHAT and CDR2 FQNNGV.